This T cell receptor beta chain was found in a study of T cell changes during pregnancy in multiple sclerosis. V lost 1 base to trimming and J lost 2 bases, with 11 bases between them. This CDR3 is built from 15 residues. Germline CDR1 is MGHDK and CDR2 is SYGVNS. The count of this clone is one. Using immunoSEQ multiplex PCR, the repertoire was profiled, and TCRdb retains in-frame clones only, with some absent. The sample lists around 63,000 clones, under 95% seen once, with around 1.6% in the top ten. Specimen: peripheral blood, collected after pregnancy. The receptor was derived from a female donor with multiple sclerosis, enrolled in a pregnancy study. V usage is TRBV25-1 and J usage is TRBJ1-2; TRBD1 might be the D (5 bases). The CDR3 sequence is CASSEFLGVNYGYTF. CDR3 nucleotides: TGTGCCAGCAGTGAATTTTTAGGGGTGAACTATGGCTACACCTTC.